The source of this T cell receptor beta chain is a study of control samples from healthy donors and cancer patients. The germline V gene has CDR1 MNHNY and CDR2 SVGAGI (reference sequence). V lost 5 bases to trimming and J lost 4 bases, with 15 bases between them. The CDR3 has 15 residues. Generated by immunoSEQ multiplex PCR, the TCRdb table keeps only in-frame clones and is missing some. The sample has 120,000 or so clones, approximately 87% seen once; the top ten hold roughly 3.7%. The sequence came from a woman in her sixties with lung cancer. Sequencing used PBMCs. The chain combines TRBV6-6 with TRBJ1-3, with D possibly matching TRBD1 (6 bases). The DNA of the CDR3 is TGTGCCAGCAGTACAGGGAATTTAGGGGGAAACACCATATATTTT. This codes for CASSTGNLGGNTIYF.